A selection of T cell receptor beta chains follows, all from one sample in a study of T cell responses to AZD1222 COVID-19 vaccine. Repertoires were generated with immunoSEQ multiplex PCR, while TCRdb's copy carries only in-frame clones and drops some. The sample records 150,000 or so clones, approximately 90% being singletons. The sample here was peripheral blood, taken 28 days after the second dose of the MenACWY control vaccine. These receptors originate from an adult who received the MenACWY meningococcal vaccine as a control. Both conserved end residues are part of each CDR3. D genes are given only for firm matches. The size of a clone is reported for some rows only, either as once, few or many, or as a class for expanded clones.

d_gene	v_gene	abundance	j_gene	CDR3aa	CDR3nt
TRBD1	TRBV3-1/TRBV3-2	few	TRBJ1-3	CASSQEGRGRPSGNTIYF	TGTGCCAGCAGCCAAGAGGGCAGGGGGCGTCCCTCTGGAAACACCATATATTTT
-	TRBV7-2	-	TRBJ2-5	CASSLVRVGETQYF	TGTGCCAGCAGCTTAGTTAGGGTAGGCGAGACCCAGTACTTC
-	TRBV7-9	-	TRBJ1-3	CASSLQGTSSGNTIYF	TGTGCCAGCAGCTTACAGGGCACCTCCTCTGGAAACACCATATATTTT
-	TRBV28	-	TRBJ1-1	CASSLEQAEMNTEAFF	TGTGCCAGCAGTTTAGAGCAGGCCGAAATGAACACTGAAGCTTTCTTT
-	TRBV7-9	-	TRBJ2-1	CASSLFPREQFF	TGTGCCAGCAGCTTATTTCCCAGAGAGCAGTTCTTC
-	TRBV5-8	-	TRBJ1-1	CASSLAAANTEAFF	TGTGCCAGCAGCTTGGCAGCGGCGAACACTGAAGCTTTCTTT
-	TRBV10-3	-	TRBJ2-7	CAISGQRFSYEQYF	TGTGCCATCAGTGGACAGAGATTCTCCTACGAGCAGTACTTC
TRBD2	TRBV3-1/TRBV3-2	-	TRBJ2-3	CASSQLAGFTDTQYF	TGTGCCAGCAGCCAACTAGCGGGCTTCACAGATACGCAGTATTTT
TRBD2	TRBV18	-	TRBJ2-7	CASSPRLAGGYEQYF	TGTGCCAGCTCACCTCGACTAGCGGGGGGCTACGAGCAGTACTTC
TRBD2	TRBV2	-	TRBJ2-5	CASSVPAGGKETQYF	TGTGCCAGCAGTGTTCCAGCGGGAGGGAAAGAGACCCAGTACTTC
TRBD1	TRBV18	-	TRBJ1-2	CASSLQGRDGYTF	TGTGCCAGCTCATTACAGGGGAGAGATGGCTACACCTTC
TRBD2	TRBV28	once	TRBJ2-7	CASSFISGRGEQYF	TGTGCCAGCAGTTTTATTAGCGGGAGAGGCGAGCAGTACTTC
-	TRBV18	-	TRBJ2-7	CASSPFAAGTYEQYF	TGTGCCAGCTCACCTTTCGCAGCCGGTACCTACGAGCAGTACTTC
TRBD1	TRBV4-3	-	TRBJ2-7	CASSQDRGTGYEQYF	TGCGCCAGCAGCCAAGATAGGGGGACAGGATACGAGCAGTACTTC
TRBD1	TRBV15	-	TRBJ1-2	CATSRAGGAGGYTF	TGTGCCACCAGCAGAGCAGGGGGGGCGGGAGGCTACACCTTC
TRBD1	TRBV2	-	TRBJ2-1	CASSGQGTYNEQFF	TGTGCCAGCAGTGGACAGGGGACCTACAATGAGCAGTTCTTC
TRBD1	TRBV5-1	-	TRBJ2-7	CASSSLGQGNEQYF	TGCGCCAGCAGCTCCCTAGGACAGGGAAACGAGCAGTACTTC
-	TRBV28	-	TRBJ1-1	CASNVETFEAFF	TGTGCCAGCAATGTCGAGACCTTTGAAGCTTTCTTT
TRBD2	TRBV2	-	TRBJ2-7	CASRQGGSYEQYF	TGTGCCAGCAGGCAGGGAGGGTCCTACGAGCAGTACTTC
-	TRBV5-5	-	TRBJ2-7	CASSEQRFPYEQYF	TGTGCCAGCAGCGAGCAGCGGTTCCCCTACGAGCAGTACTTC
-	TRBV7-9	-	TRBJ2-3	CASSPGTNADTQYF	TGTGCCAGCAGCCCCGGGACAAATGCAGATACGCAGTATTTT
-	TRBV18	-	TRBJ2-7	CASSRTGGSYEQYF	TGTGCCAGCTCCCGGACCGGGGGCTCATACGAGCAGTACTTC
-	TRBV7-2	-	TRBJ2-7	CASSLRQLSYEQYF	TGTGCCAGCAGCTTACGGCAGTTATCCTACGAGCAGTACTTC
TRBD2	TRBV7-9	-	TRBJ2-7	CASSAGGNEQYF	TGTGCCAGCAGCGCGGGGGGGAACGAGCAGTACTTC
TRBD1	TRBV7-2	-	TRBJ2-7	CASSWDRSSYEQYF	TGTGCCAGCAGTTGGGACAGAAGCTCCTACGAGCAGTACTTC
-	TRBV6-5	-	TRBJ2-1	CASSKTGTFNEQFF	TGTGCCAGCAGTAAAACCGGGACTTTCAATGAGCAGTTCTTC
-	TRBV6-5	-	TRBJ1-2	CASRDTPLGGYTF	TGTGCCAGCAGGGACACCCCCCTAGGAGGCTACACCTTC
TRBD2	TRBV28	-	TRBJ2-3	CASSLYNQRGNF	TGTGCCAGCAGTTTGTATAACCAGCGGGGGAATTTT
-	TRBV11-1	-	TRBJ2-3	CASSSTRGSRDTQYF	TGTGCCAGCAGCTCTACTAGGGGTTCCAGAGATACGCAGTATTTT
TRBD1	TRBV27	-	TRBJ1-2	CASSTGQGGYTF	TGTGCCAGCAGTACTGGACAGGGGGGCTACACCTTC
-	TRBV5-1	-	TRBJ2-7	CASSTSYEQYF	TGCGCCAGCAGCACTTCCTACGAGCAGTACTTC
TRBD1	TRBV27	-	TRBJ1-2	CASSLTTGLNGYTF	TGTGCCAGCAGTTTAACGACAGGGCTCAACGGCTACACCTTC
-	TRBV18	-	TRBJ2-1	CASSPGTIYNEQFF	TGTGCCAGCTCACCAGGGACAATCTACAATGAGCAGTTCTTC
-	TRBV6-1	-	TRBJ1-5	CASSDPLQPQHF	TGTGCCAGCAGTGACCCTCTTCAGCCCCAGCATTTT
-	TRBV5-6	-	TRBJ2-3	CASSFATDTQYF	TGTGCCAGCAGTTTCGCCACAGATACGCAGTATTTT
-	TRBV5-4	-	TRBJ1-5	CASSLGGGRSNQPQHF	TGTGCCAGCAGCTTGGGCGGGGGCCGTAGCAATCAGCCCCAGCATTTT
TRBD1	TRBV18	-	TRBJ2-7	CASSPLGTGGAYEQYF	TGTGCCAGCTCACCACTCGGGACAGGGGGCGCGTACGAGCAGTACTTC
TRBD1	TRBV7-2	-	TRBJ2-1	CASSRQGGEQFF	TGTGCCAGCAGCCGACAGGGGGGTGAGCAGTTCTTC